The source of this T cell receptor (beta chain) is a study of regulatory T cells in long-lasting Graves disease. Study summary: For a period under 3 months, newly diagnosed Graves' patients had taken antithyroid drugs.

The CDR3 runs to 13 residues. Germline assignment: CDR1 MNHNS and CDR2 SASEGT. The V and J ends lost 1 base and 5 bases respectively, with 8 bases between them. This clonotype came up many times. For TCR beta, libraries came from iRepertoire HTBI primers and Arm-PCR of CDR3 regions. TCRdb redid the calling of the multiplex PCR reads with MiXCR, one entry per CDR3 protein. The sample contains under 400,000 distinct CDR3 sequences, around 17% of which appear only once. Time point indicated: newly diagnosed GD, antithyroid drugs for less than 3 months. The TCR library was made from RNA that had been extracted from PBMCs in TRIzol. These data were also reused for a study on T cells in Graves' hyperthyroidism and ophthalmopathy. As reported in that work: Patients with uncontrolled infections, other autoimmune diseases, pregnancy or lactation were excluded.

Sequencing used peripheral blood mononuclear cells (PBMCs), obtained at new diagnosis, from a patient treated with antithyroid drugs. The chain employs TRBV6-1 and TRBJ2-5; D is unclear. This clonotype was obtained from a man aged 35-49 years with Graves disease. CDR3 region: CASSEGPSETQYF. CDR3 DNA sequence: TGTGCCAGCAGTGAAGGGCCAAGCGAGACCCAGTACTTC.